The clone carrying this T cell receptor beta chain appeared once. The antigen remains undetermined. The record originates from a study of PD-1 blockade in classical Hodgkin lymphoma. General study results and limits: Whereas CD4+ TCR diversity had risen significantly by C4D1, CD8+ TCR diversity had not. Baseline diversity was lower in partial responders and progressors than complete responders. In newly diagnosed patients, baseline TCR diversity was reportedly below that of healthy donors.

The CDR3 consists of 10 residues. CDR1 and CDR2 (germline): SQVTM, ANQGSEA. V was trimmed by 3 bases and J by 14 bases, leaving 11 bases between them. Time point in this sample: cycle 4 day 1 (C4D1), after 6 weeks of nivolumab. Every patient relapsed after autologous stem cell transplantation, and brentuximab vedotin exposure varied. TCRdb keeps only in-frame clones here, not all; method: immunoSEQ multiplex PCR. The profile shows under 25,000 clones, roughly 71% of them singletons. This material consisted of peripheral blood mononuclear cells (PBMCs), taken before the fourth cycle of nivolumab. The V gene is TRBV29-1, the J gene TRBJ2-1, with D possibly being TRBD1 or TRBD2 (5 bases each). The origin of this receptor is a human donor with classical Hodgkin lymphoma. CDR3 amino acids: CSVEGVQEFF. As DNA, the CDR3 is TGCAGCGTTGAGGGGGTACAAGAGTTCTTC.